The 10 T cell receptor beta chains given below trace back to one sample, sequenced in a study of OX40 agonist ivuxolimab in advanced cancers. TCRdb's table, derived via immunoSEQ multiplex PCR, lists solely in-frame clones and lacks some. The sample has around 100,000 clones, roughly 90% seen once. The sample consisted of CD4+ or CD8+ T cells sorted from blood, taken in a trial of the OX40 agonist ivuxolimab. The receptors derive from an adult with an advanced solid tumor such as melanoma, head and neck, liver or kidney cancer.

The gene calls are TRBV7-2 and TRBJ2-7; D remains ambiguous. From germline, CDR1 is SGHTA and CDR2 FQGNSA. The CDR3 length is 11 residues. V lost 1 base and J 5 bases, leaving 3 bases between the germline ends. CDR3 loop: CASSLVDEQYF. The DNA for the CDR3 is TGTGCCAGCAGCTTAGTCGACGAGCAGTACTTC.

The chain employs TRBV4-3 and TRBJ2-2; weak D call: TRBD2 (7 bases). The CDR3 is made up of 16 amino acids. CDR1 is LGHNA, CDR2 YSLEER, per germline. The ends were cut back, 4 bases at V and 4 bases at J, with 16 bases in the middle. This CDR3 is CASSPNGGPGTGELFF. The CDR3 coding sequence is TGCGCCAGCAGCCCCAACGGGGGGCCGGGCACCGGGGAGCTGTTTTTT.

Note on this clone: Other DNA sequences in the sample encode the same CDR3. This sequence joins TRBV5-4 and TRBJ1-1; 9 bases fit TRBD1. Germline V gene lookup returns CDR1 SGHNT and CDR2 YYREEE (reference sequence). V was pared by 5 bases and J by 4 bases, with 3 bases of the junction left unmatched. This CDR3 has 13 amino acids. CDR3 in amino acids: CASSRDRATEAFF. The CDR3, as DNA: TGTGCCAGCAGTCGGGACAGGGCCACTGAAGCTTTCTTT.

This chain joins TRBV7-2 and TRBJ2-7; 8 bases align to TRBD2. Trimming at V came to 2 bases and at J to 3 bases, leaving 12 bases not matched to a gene. The V gene's germline CDR1 is SGHTA and CDR2 FQGNSA. This CDR3 is built from 17 residues. CDR3 amino acids: CASSLTGVAGSIYEQYF. The CDR3, as DNA: TGTGCCAGCAGCTTAACGGGGGTAGCGGGGAGTATCTACGAGCAGTACTTC.

This clone was seen just once. V gene TRBV6-1 combines with J gene TRBJ1-2; D unclear. The CDR3 is made up of 11 amino acids. Germline loops: CDR1 MNHNS, CDR2 SASEGT. V lost 8 bases, J lost 5 bases, and 9 bases lay in between. The CDR3 reads CASGGWYGYTF. CDR3 DNA sequence: TGTGCCAGCGGAGGTTGGTATGGCTACACCTTC.

The chain carries TRBV6-6 and TRBJ2-2; 14 positions match TRBD2. CDR1 and CDR2 from the germline V gene are MNHNY and SVGAGI (reference sequence). The CDR3 is 15 amino acids. V lost 7 bases to trimming and J lost 6 bases; unmatched junction nucleotides: 4. CDR3 residues: CASKGLAGDAGELFF. The CDR3 DNA sequence: TGTGCCAGCAAGGGACTAGCGGGAGACGCCGGGGAGCTGTTTTTT.

This chain uses TRBV28 with TRBJ1-2; D might be TRBD1 (5 bases). The germline V gene has CDR1 MDHEN and CDR2 SYDVKM. Trimming left V 10 bases short and J 4 bases short, with 19 bases between. The CDR3 runs 14 residues. CDR3 DNA sequence: TGTGCCACCATACGTCGGACGGGACCCTATGGCTACACCTTC. Amino acids: CATIRRTGPYGYTF.

The V and J genes are TRBV5-1 and TRBJ2-7; 8 positions agree with TRBD2. Germline CDR1 SGHRS, CDR2 YFSETQ. The junction had 10 bases not matched to a gene; V was cut back by 3 bases and J by 5 bases. The CDR3 consists of 15 residues. DNA for the CDR3: TGCGCCAGCAGCTCCCTTAGCGGGACGTTGGACGAGCAGTACTTC. As protein: CASSSLSGTLDEQYF. The full variable domain, its missing parts supplied by reference TRBV5-1 and TRBJ2-7, is KAGVTQTPRYLIKTRGQQVTLSCSPISGHRSVSWYQQTPGQGLQFLFEYFSETQRNKGNFPGRFSGRQFSNSRSEMNVSTLELGDSALYLCASSSLSGTLDEQYFGPGTRLTVT.

This clone showed up just once. This rearrangement joins TRBV4-3 to TRBJ2-1; 8 nucleotides match TRBD2. J gave up 0 bases and V 0 bases, and 7 bases lay outside the gene matches. The CDR3 runs to 18 residues. The germline gives CDR1 LGHNA, CDR2 YSLEER. The CDR3 DNA follows: TGCGCCAGCAGCCAAGATCCGCGAGGGACTAGCTCCTACAATGAGCAGTTCTTC. This codes for CASSQDPRGTSSYNEQFF.

This sequence joins TRBV19 and TRBJ2-7, with D possibly matching TRBD1 (5 bases). This CDR3 is 16 amino acids long. From germline, CDR1 is LNHDA and CDR2 SQIVND (reference sequence). Trimming pared 3 bases from V and 7 bases from J, leaving 22 bases between. CDR3 nucleotides: TGTGCCAGTAGTATTCTTAGCTCGACAGAGGCTGTGGAGCAGTACTTC. It encodes CASSILSSTEAVEQYF.